The rows below give T cell receptor beta chains drawn from one sample of a study of T cells after yellow fever vaccination. TCRdb used MiXCR to reprocess the 5' RACE reads, holding one entry per CDR3 protein. Counted here are about 500,000 distinct CDR3 sequences, about a sixth occurring once; the ten biggest clones make up roughly a sixth. Sequencing was performed on PBMCs, taken less than 6 days after the first yellow fever vaccination. Receptors originate from a man between 18 and 29 years old who received the YFV17D yellow fever vaccine. CDR3s include the opening cysteine and the closing phenylalanine or tryptophan.

V gene,CDR3 protein
TRBV20-1,CSAHPGPQETQYF
TRBV5-6,CASSLTSGRMDNEQFF
TRBV10-3,CAISEGPLSGATNEKLFF
TRBV10-1,CASSVGTDEITDTQYF
TRBV4-2,CASSQDGVQGNQPQHF
TRBV2,CASTGLAGGTDTQYF
TRBV5-1,CASSLDKDTQYF
TRBV18,CASSPYDVRGNEQFF
TRBV5-1,CASSRISSTDTQYF
TRBV12-5,CASGLGQTSTDTQYF
TRBV18,CASSPMSDPRQPQHF
TRBV20-1,CSAREEAAVGTQYF
TRBV6-1,CASQGLAGGHEQFF
TRBV5-4,CASSFGRGSNQPQHF
TRBV7-2,CASSILDTGELFF
TRBV7-3,CASSQSGTGYNEQFF
TRBV18,CASSQDRVGYTGELFF
TRBV5-6,CASSLIQEPYNEQFF
TRBV27,CASSSSLTSGGAGTGELFF
TRBV7-2,CASSLTSGAPGEQYF
TRBV7-2,CASSFVGMGTEAFF
TRBV7-8,CASSLVDFTDTQYF
TRBV10-2,CASSETGYNSPLHF
TRBV5-1,CASSILGAGNTEAFF
TRBV5-6,CASSLPGGFYGYTF
TRBV7-2,CASSLNHQPQHF
TRBV5-1,CASSLEAPQETQYF
TRBV7-9,CASSTAWRDRGFNEQFF
TRBV12-3/TRBV12-4,CASSPNSGHQFF
TRBV24-1,CATSDYGNSPLHF
TRBV18,CASSPRASRELNIQYF
TRBV12-3/TRBV12-4,CASSFAGLGTGELFF
TRBV20-1,CSARVAGRGGNTEAFF
TRBV9,CASSVAGSTDTQYF
TRBV6-1,CASSPRLAGTTDTQYF
TRBV12-3/TRBV12-4,CASSFSGLEQFF
TRBV9,CASSEGPGVSGPLHF
TRBV7-2,CASSLSSSGGRKTQYF
TRBV21-1,CASSKPGGRCNQPQHF
TRBV18,CASSLVGAGLSYEQYF
TRBV24-1,CATSPGRIFTDTQYF
TRBV6-1,CASSRLEAGTDTQYF
TRBV12-3/TRBV12-4,CASSKDSQTNTGELFF
TRBV5-7,CASSLGPNTNQPQHF
TRBV11-3,CASSLGGAVNTGELFF
TRBV6-1,CASSPVAGQNTEAFF
TRBV19,CASRAWGTGANVLTF
TRBV20-1,CSARGTSGGALYEQFF
TRBV27,CASSVSGGLYNEQFF
TRBV27,CASSRTNSPLHF
TRBV28,CASSSFYTEAFF
TRBV27,CASRKGGADTEAFF